Below are 4 T cell receptor beta chains sequenced from a single sample in a study of T cell responses to AZD1222 COVID-19 vaccine. Sequencing was performed with immunoSEQ multiplex PCR; in TCRdb, only in-frame clones are kept and a portion is missing. This sample carries 85,000 or so clones, around 84% of them seen once, and the ten largest clones take 5.6%. The specimen was peripheral blood, collected 28 days after the second AZD1222 dose. The receptors were sampled from an adult who received the AZD1222 COVID-19 vaccine.

V gene TRBV5-4 combines with J gene TRBJ2-7; D possibly matches TRBD1 or TRBD2 (5 bases each). Germline V gene data show CDR1 as SGHNT and CDR2 as YYREEE (reference sequence). V lost 4 bases, J lost 2 bases, and 13 bases lay in between. This CDR3 spans 14 amino acids. The CDR3 DNA sequence: TGTGCCAGCAGCCCTGGGGGAACACCCTACGAGCAGTACTTC. Protein sequence: CASSPGGTPYEQYF.

The chain has TRBV28 and TRBJ2-1; tentatively, D is TRBD1 or TRBD2 (5 bases each). V lost 7 bases and J lost 3, with 16 bases in between. Per the germline V gene, CDR1 is MDHEN and CDR2 is SYDVKM. The CDR3 loop spans 15 amino acids. The CDR3 is CASIPRGGLYNEQFF. CDR3 sequence (DNA): TGTGCCAGCATCCCCCGGGGCGGTCTCTACAATGAGCAGTTCTTC.

This clone was seen a handful of times. This chain joins TRBV4-2 and TRBJ2-1, with 12 bases that match TRBD2. The germline gives CDR1 LGHNA, CDR2 YNFKEQ. The CDR3 consists of 16 residues. The J segment lost 7 bases and the V segment lost 1 base, leaving 5 bases of the junction unmatched. CDR3 in DNA: TGTGCCAGCAGCCAAGTGACTAGCGGGAGTTTTAATGAGCAGTTCTTC. Protein product: CASSQVTSGSFNEQFF.

The chain uses TRBV7-2 and TRBJ1-1; a possible D gene is TRBD1 (6 bases). Trimming removed 5 bases at V and 0 bases at J, with 13 bases between. The CDR3 is made up of 15 amino acids. Germline values: CDR1 SGHTA, CDR2 FQGNSA. The CDR3, as DNA: TGTGCCAGCAGCGTATGGACAGACATGAACACTGAAGCTTTCTTT. It yields the protein CASSVWTDMNTEAFF.